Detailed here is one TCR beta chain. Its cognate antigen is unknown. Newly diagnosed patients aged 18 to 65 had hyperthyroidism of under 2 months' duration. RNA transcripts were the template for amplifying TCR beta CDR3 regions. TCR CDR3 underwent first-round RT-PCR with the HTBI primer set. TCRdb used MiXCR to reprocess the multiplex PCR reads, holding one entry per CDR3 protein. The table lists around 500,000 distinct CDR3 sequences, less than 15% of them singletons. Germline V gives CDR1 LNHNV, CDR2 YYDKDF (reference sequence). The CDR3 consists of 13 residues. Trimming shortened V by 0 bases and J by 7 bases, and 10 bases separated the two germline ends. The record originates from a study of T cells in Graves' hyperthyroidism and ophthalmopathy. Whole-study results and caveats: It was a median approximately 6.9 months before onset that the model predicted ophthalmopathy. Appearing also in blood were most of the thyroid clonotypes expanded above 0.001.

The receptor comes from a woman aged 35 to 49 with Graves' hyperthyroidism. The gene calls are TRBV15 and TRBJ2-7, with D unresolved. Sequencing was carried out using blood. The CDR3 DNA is TGTGCCACCAGCAGAGATCCCTCCGGTGAGCAGTACTTC. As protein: CATSRDPSGEQYF.